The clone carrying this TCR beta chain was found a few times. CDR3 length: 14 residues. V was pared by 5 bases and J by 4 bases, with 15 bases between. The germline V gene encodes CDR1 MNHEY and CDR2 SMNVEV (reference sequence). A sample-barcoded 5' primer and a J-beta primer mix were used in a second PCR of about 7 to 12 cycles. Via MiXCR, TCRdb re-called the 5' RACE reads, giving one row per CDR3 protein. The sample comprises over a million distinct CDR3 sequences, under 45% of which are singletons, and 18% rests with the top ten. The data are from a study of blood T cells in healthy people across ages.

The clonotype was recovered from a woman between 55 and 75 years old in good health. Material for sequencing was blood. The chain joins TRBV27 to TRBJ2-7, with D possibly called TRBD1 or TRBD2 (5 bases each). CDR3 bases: TGTGCCAGCAGTGTAACCGGGGACCCATACGAGCAGTACTTC. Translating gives CASSVTGDPYEQYF.